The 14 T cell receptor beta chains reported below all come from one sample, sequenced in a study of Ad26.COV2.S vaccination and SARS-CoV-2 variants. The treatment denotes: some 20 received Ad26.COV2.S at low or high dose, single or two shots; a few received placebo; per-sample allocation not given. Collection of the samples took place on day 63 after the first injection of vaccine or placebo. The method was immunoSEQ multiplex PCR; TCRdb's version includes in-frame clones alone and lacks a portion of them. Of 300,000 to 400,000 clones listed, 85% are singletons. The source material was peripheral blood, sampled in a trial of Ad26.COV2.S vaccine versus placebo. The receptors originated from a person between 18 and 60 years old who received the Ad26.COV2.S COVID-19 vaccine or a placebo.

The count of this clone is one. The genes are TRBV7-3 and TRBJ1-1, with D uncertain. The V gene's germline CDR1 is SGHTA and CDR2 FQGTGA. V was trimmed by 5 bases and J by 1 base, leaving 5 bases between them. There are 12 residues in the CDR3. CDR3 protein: CASSNTNTEAFF. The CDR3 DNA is TGTGCCAGCAGCAACACGAACACTGAAGCTTTCTTT. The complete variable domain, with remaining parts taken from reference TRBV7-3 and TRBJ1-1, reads GAGVSQTPSNKVTEKGKYVELRCDPISGHTALYWYRQSLGQGPEFLIYFQGTGAADDSGLPNDRFFAVRPEGSVSTLKIQRTERGDSAVYLCASSNTNTEAFFGQGTRLTVV.

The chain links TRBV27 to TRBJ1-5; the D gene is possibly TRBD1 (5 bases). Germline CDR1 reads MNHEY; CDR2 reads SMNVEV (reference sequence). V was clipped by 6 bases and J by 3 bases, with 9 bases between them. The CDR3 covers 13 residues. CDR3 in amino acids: CASRTGDNQPQHF. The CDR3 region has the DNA TGTGCCAGCAGGACGGGGGACAATCAGCCCCAGCATTTT.

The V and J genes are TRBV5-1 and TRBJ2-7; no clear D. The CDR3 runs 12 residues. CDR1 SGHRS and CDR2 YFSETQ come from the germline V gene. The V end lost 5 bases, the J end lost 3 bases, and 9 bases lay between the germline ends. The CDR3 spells CASRSDNYEQYF. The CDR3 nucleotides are TGCGCCAGCAGATCAGACAACTACGAGCAGTACTTC.

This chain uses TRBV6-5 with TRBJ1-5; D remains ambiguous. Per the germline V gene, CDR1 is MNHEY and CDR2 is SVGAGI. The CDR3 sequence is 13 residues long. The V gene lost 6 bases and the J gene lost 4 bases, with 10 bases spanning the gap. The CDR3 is CASREGPNQPQHF. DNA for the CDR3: TGTGCCAGCAGGGAGGGCCCGAATCAGCCCCAGCATTTT.

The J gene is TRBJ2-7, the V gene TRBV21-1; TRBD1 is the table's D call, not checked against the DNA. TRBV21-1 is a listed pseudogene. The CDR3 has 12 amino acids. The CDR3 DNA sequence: TGTGCCACCAGGGACAGGGTCTACGAGCAGTACTTC. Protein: CATRDRVYEQYF.

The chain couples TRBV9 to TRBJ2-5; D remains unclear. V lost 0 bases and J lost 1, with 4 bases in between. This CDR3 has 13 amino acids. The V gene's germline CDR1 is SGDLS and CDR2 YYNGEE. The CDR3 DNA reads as TGTGCCAGCAGCGTAGGATTCCAAGAGACCCAGTACTTC. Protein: CASSVGFQETQYF.

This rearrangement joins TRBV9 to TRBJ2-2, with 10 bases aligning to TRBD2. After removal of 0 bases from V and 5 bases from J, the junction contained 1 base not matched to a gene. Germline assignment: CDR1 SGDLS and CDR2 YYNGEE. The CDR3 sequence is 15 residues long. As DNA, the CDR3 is TGTGCCAGCAGCGTAGTACTAGCGGGGACCGGGGAGCTGTTTTTT. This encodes CASSVVLAGTGELFF.

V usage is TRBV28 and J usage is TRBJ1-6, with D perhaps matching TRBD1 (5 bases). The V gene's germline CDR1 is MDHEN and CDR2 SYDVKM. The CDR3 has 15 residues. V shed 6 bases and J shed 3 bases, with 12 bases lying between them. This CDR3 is CASRGAGNYNSPLHF. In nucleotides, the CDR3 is TGTGCCAGCAGGGGAGCAGGGAACTATAATTCACCCCTCCACTTT.

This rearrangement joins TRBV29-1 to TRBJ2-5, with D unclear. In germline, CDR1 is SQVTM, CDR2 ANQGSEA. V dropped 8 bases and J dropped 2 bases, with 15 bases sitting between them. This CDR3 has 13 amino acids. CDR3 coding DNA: TGCAGCCGACGGTCACTCTCTCAAGAGACCCAGTACTTC. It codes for CSRRSLSQETQYF. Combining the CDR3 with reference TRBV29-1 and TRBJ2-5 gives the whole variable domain SAVISQKPSRDICQRGTSLTIQCQVDSQVTMMFWYRQQPGQSLTLIATANQGSEATYESGFVIDKFPISRPNLTFSTLTVSNMSPEDSSIYLCSRRSLSQETQYFGPGTRLLVL.

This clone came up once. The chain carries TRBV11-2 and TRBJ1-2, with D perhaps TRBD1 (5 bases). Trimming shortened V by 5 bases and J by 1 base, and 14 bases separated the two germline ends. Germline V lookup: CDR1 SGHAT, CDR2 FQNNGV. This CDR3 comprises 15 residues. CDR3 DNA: TGTGCCAGCAGCCAATCGAGGGGTATTAACTATGGCTACACCTTC. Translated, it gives CASSQSRGINYGYTF.

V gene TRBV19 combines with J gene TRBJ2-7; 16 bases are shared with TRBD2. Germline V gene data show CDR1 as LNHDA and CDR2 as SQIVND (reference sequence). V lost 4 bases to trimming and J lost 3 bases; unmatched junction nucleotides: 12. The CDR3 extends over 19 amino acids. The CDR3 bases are TGTGCCAGTAGTAGATCCGGGACTAGCGGGGGGGCCGACATCTACGAGCAGTACTTC. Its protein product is CASSRSGTSGGADIYEQYF.

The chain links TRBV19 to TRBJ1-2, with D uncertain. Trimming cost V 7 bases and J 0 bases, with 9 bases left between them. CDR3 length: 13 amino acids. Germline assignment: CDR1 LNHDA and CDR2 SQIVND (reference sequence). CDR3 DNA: TGTGCCAGTATCCAGCTAACTAACTATGGCTACACCTTC. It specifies CASIQLTNYGYTF.

In nucleotides, the CDR3 is TGCAGTGCTAGTCGAGGACAAAACTACGAGCAGTACTTC. Translation: CSASRGQNYEQYF. The J gene is TRBJ2-7, the V gene TRBV20-1, with D perhaps TRBD1 (5 bases). Germline lookup yields CDR1 DFQATT and CDR2 SNEGSKA (reference sequence). The CDR3 length is 13 residues. Trimming shortened V by 3 bases and J by 3 bases, and 12 bases separated the two germline ends.

DNA for the CDR3: TGTGCCAGCAGCCCCGGACATTCACCCCTCCACTTT. Amino acids: CASSPGHSPLHF. The genes are TRBV12-3 or TRBV12-4 and TRBJ1-6; D is unclear. This CDR3 is built from 12 residues. V gave up 6 bases and J gave up 8 bases, with 8 bases separating them.